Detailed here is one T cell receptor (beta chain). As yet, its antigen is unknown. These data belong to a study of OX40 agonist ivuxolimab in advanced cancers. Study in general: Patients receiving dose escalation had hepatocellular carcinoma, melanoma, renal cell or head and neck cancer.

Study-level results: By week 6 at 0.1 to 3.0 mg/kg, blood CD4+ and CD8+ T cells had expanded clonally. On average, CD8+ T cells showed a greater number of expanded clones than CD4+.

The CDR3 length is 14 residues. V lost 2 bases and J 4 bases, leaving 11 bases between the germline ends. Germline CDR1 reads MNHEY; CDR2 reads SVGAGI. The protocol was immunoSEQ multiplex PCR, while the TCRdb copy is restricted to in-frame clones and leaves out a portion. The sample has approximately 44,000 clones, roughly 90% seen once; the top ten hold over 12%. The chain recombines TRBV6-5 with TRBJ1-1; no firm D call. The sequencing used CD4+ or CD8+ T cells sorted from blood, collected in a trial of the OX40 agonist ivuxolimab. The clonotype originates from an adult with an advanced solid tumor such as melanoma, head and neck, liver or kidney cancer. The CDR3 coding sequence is TGTGCCAGCAGTTACCAATCGGTTTCCACTGAAGCTTTCTTT. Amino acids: CASSYQSVSTEAFF.